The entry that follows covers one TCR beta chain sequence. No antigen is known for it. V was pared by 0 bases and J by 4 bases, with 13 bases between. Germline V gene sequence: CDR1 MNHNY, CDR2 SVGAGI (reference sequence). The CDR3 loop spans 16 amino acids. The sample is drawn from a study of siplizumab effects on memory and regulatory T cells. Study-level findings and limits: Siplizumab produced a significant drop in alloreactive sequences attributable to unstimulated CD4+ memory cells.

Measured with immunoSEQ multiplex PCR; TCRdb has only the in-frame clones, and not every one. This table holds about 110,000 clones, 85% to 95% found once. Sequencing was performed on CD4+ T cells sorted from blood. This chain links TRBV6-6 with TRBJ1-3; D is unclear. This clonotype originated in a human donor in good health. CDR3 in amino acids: CASSYSASLSGNTIYF. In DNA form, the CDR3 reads TGTGCCAGCAGTTACTCGGCCAGCCTATCAGGAAACACCATATATTTT.